The rows below give T cell receptor beta chains drawn from one sample of a study of blood T cell repertoires in COVID-19. This table comes from immunoSEQ multiplex PCR, and its TCRdb copy is limited to in-frame clones, with some not included. The sample shows a few hundred thousand clones, around 90% of them seen only once. Sequencing used peripheral blood. These receptors were taken from a human donor in a cohort sampled during active COVID-19. CDR3s leave out the opening cysteine and the closing phenylalanine or tryptophan. Expanded clones get a size class; other rows say once, few or many, or leave the size out.

V gene: TRBV3-1/TRBV3-2
CDR3 length: 12
clone size: -
CDR3 protein: ASSQDRGHSPLH

V gene: TRBV6-5
CDR3 length: 11
clone size: -
CDR3 protein: ASSRGEGSEAF

V gene: TRBV6-2/TRBV6-3
CDR3 length: 14
clone size: -
CDR3 protein: ASSYGGSNSNQPQH

V gene: TRBV7-2
CDR3 length: 14
clone size: -
CDR3 protein: ASSLSTSGIYNEQF

V gene: TRBV2
CDR3 length: 11
clone size: -
CDR3 protein: ASSELGTGGYT

V gene: TRBV11-2
CDR3 length: 11
clone size: -
CDR3 protein: ASSLVITGELF

V gene: TRBV11-2
CDR3 length: 12
clone size: few
CDR3 protein: ASSLRGQDPEAF

V gene: TRBV10-3
CDR3 length: 11
clone size: -
CDR3 protein: AISDDTQETQY

V gene: TRBV23-1
CDR3 length: 10
clone size: -
CDR3 protein: ASSQLGGGYT

V gene: TRBV6-2/TRBV6-3
CDR3 length: 13
clone size: -
CDR3 protein: ASSFPRVSSYEQY

V gene: TRBV6-6
CDR3 length: 14
clone size: -
CDR3 protein: ASSSASGPYSYEQY

V gene: TRBV28
CDR3 length: 12
clone size: -
CDR3 protein: ASSLGGAGGELF

V gene: TRBV27
CDR3 length: 11
clone size: -
CDR3 protein: ASSSGLEETQY

V gene: TRBV19
CDR3 length: 14
clone size: -
CDR3 protein: ASSTAGTSDQETQY

V gene: TRBV7-9
CDR3 length: 11
clone size: -
CDR3 protein: ASSLTSDYEQY

V gene: TRBV9
CDR3 length: 13
clone size: -
CDR3 protein: ASSVAGTPSTEAF

V gene: TRBV11-2
CDR3 length: 12
clone size: few
CDR3 protein: ASRPLGGDYGYT

V gene: TRBV11-2
CDR3 length: 10
clone size: once
CDR3 protein: ASSKDIYEQY

V gene: TRBV7-9
CDR3 length: 12
clone size: -
CDR3 protein: ASSAYRDFYEQY

V gene: TRBV6-5
CDR3 length: 10
clone size: -
CDR3 protein: ASSRQNYGYT

V gene: TRBV14
CDR3 length: 12
clone size: -
CDR3 protein: ASSLGQGHTEAF

V gene: TRBV18
CDR3 length: 14
clone size: -
CDR3 protein: ASSIGTALPYSPLH

V gene: TRBV27
CDR3 length: 14
clone size: -
CDR3 protein: ASSLPSTSGAHEQY

V gene: TRBV4-2
CDR3 length: 13
clone size: -
CDR3 protein: ASSLRQGPQETQY

V gene: TRBV6-5
CDR3 length: 14
clone size: -
CDR3 protein: ASSYSGQPSTDTQY

V gene: TRBV18
CDR3 length: 15
clone size: -
CDR3 protein: ASSPPGLALVSYEQY

V gene: TRBV5-1
CDR3 length: 13
clone size: -
CDR3 protein: ASSFPSGIQETQY

V gene: TRBV10-1
CDR3 length: 11
clone size: -
CDR3 protein: ASMSGPNNEQF

V gene: TRBV12-3/TRBV12-4
CDR3 length: 9
clone size: -
CDR3 protein: ASSLGAGYT

V gene: TRBV7-2
CDR3 length: 13
clone size: -
CDR3 protein: ASKPDRGLGTEAF

V gene: TRBV28
CDR3 length: 15
clone size: once
CDR3 protein: ASSPYRTGGRGNEQF

V gene: TRBV3-1/TRBV3-2
CDR3 length: 19
clone size: -
CDR3 protein: ASSQERSGGFKFSYNSPLH

V gene: TRBV3-1/TRBV3-2
CDR3 length: 11
clone size: -
CDR3 protein: ASSQGAGVTQY

V gene: TRBV9
CDR3 length: 10
clone size: -
CDR3 protein: ASSAGTYEQY

V gene: TRBV6-6
CDR3 length: 19
clone size: -
CDR3 protein: ASSQVRGRLKETARNYGYT

V gene: TRBV6-5
CDR3 length: 13
clone size: -
CDR3 protein: ASSYSGTGRYEQY

V gene: TRBV4-3
CDR3 length: 14
clone size: -
CDR3 protein: ASSQDSTGTGNTIY

V gene: TRBV27
CDR3 length: 15
clone size: -
CDR3 protein: ASSPKEIVLSVEKLF

V gene: TRBV11-2
CDR3 length: 14
clone size: -
CDR3 protein: ASSPGDGQGIGEQY

V gene: TRBV5-8
CDR3 length: 15
clone size: -
CDR3 protein: ASSAGTLGGAADTQY

V gene: TRBV19
CDR3 length: 14
clone size: -
CDR3 protein: ASSISSAGSNQPQH

V gene: TRBV28
CDR3 length: 13
clone size: -
CDR3 protein: ASSSSGTGQETQY

V gene: TRBV7-2
CDR3 length: 12
clone size: -
CDR3 protein: ASSPGGVSYEQY

V gene: TRBV24-1
CDR3 length: 10
clone size: -
CDR3 protein: ATSGEGQPEY

V gene: TRBV24-1
CDR3 length: 14
clone size: -
CDR3 protein: ATSDASGVAHSPLH

V gene: TRBV6-1
CDR3 length: 14
clone size: -
CDR3 protein: ASSDHRGLGTGELF

V gene: TRBV2
CDR3 length: 18
clone size: -
CDR3 protein: ASSDLLTGQGGSGANVLT

V gene: TRBV6-5
CDR3 length: 14
clone size: -
CDR3 protein: ASSYGTHTTNEKLF

V gene: TRBV10-2
CDR3 length: 12
clone size: -
CDR3 protein: ASNPDRDSYEQY

V gene: TRBV15
CDR3 length: 14
clone size: -
CDR3 protein: ATSRDLAQGASWNT

V gene: TRBV7-9
CDR3 length: 12
clone size: -
CDR3 protein: ASSLALSNNEQY

V gene: TRBV19
CDR3 length: 11
clone size: -
CDR3 protein: ASSTDRSTEAF

V gene: TRBV9
CDR3 length: 12
clone size: -
CDR3 protein: ASSGYRGKDGYT

V gene: TRBV12-3/TRBV12-4
CDR3 length: 9
clone size: -
CDR3 protein: ASSLTGLQF

V gene: TRBV19
CDR3 length: 13
clone size: -
CDR3 protein: ASSIAAYVNTEAF